The present entry profiles one T cell receptor beta chain with its context. The record originates from a study of blood T cell repertoires in COVID-19. Background on the study: Sites across the United States, Italy and Spain contributed samples from acute and convalescent COVID-19. PBMCs, B-cell-depleted T cells, or T cells were the source of the cDNA or gDNA that made up the material.

Under the authors' procedure: Cell counts per sample came from amplifying reference gene primers. Profiling relied on immunoSEQ multiplex PCR, and the TCRdb table lists in-frame clones only, not all of them. D and trimming were read from the DNA, whereas the V and J calls and clone size are those reported in that table. This table holds about 34,000 clones, 60% to 80% found once. CDR1 and CDR2 from the germline V gene are SNHLY and FYNNEI. The CDR3 runs to 12 residues. V lost 4 bases and J lost 8, with 8 bases in between. The TCR sequence derives from a man older than 75 with active or convalescent COVID-19. The specimen was peripheral blood. The chain has TRBV2 and TRBJ2-2; tentatively, D is TRBD2 (6 bases). The CDR3 reads CASSGGVGELFF. In nucleotides, the CDR3 is TGTGCCAGCAGTGGGGGGGTTGGGGAGCTGTTTTTT.